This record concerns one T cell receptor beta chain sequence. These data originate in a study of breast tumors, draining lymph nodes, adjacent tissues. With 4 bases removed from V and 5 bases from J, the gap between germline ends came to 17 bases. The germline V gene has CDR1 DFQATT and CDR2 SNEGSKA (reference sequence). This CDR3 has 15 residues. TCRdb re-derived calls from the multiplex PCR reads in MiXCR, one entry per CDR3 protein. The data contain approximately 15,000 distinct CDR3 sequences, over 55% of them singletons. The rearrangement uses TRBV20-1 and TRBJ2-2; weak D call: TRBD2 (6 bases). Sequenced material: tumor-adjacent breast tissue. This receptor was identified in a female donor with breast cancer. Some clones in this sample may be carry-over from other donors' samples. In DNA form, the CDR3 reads TGCAGTGCTAACCGTGGAGGGAGTTGGACCGGGGAGCTGTTTTTT. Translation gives CSANRGGSWTGELFF.